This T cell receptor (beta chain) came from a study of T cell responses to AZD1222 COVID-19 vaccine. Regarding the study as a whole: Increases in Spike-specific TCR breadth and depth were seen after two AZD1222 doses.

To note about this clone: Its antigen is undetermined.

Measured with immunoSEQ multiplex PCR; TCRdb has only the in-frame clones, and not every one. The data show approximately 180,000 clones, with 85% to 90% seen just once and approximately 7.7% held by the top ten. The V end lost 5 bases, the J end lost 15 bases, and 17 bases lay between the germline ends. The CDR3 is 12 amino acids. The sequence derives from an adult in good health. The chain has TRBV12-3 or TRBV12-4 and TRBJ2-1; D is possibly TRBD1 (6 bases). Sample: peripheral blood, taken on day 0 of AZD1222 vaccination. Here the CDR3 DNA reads TGTGCCAGCAGTCAGGGGCAGTCCACACCGTTCTTC. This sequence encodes CASSQGQSTPFF.